One sample yielded the 28 T cell receptor beta chains listed below, sequenced in a study of brain T cells in children with intractable seizures. Time point defined: blood from clinic visit 5 months post-surgery; TSC patient then seizure free. This table comes from immunoSEQ multiplex PCR, and its TCRdb copy is limited to in-frame clones, with some not included. The table lists about 340,000 clones, over 85% of them singletons. The sample in question was peripheral blood, obtained approximately 5 months after surgery. These receptor sequences come from a boy younger than two with tuberous sclerosis and intractable seizures.

This rearrangement joins TRBV7-3 to TRBJ2-3; the match to TRBD2 covers 12 bases. CDR3 length equals 23 residues. J was trimmed by 0 bases and V by 1 base; bases with no gene match: 20. Germline V lookup: CDR1 SGHTA, CDR2 FQGTGA. The CDR3: CASSLSWGAVSWTSGTSTDTQYF. In DNA form, the CDR3 reads TGTGCCAGCAGCTTAAGCTGGGGCGCGGTGTCATGGACTAGCGGGACTAGCACAGATACGCAGTATTTT.

V and J are TRBV11-2 and TRBJ1-1; possibly TRBD1 for D (5 bases). Per germline, CDR1 SGHAT and CDR2 FQNNGV. Deletions cut 5 bases from V and 8 bases from J, with 12 bases between. The CDR3 spans 12 residues. DNA for the CDR3: TGTGCCAGCAGCCCCGGACATGGCGAAGCTTTCTTT. Encoded protein: CASSPGHGEAFF. The full variable domain, rest sourced from reference TRBV11-2 and TRBJ1-1, is EAGVAQSPRYKIIEKRQSVAFWCNPISGHATLYWYQQILGQGPKLLIQFQNNGVVDDSQLPKDRFSAERLKGVDSTLKIQPAKLEDSAVYLCASSPGHGEAFFGQGTRLTVV.

This clone has a single count. This chain joins TRBV9 and TRBJ2-1; 9 nucleotides line up with TRBD2. V dropped 2 bases and J dropped 7; count of bases not matched to a gene: 7. This CDR3 spans 15 amino acids. The V gene's germline CDR1 is SGDLS and CDR2 YYNGEE. CDR3 sequence (DNA): TGTGCCAGCAGCGTCCACGGCGGGAGGGGGAATGAGCAGTTCTTC. It translates to CASSVHGGRGNEQFF. The full variable domain, with the rest looked up from reference TRBV9 and TRBJ2-1, is DSGVTQTPKHLITATGQRVTLRCSPRSGDLSVYWYQQSLDQGLQFLIQYYNGEERAKGNILERFSAQQFPDLHSELNLSSLELGDSALYFCASSVHGGRGNEQFFGPGTRLTVL.

The V gene is TRBV6-2 or TRBV6-3, the J gene TRBJ1-5; 7 bases match TRBD1. CDR3 length: 15 residues. With 2 bases clipped from V and 5 bases from J, the junction kept 6 bases outside the gene matches. Germline lookup yields CDR1 MNHEY and CDR2 SVGEGT. CDR3 region: CASSYRDSNYQPQHF. CDR3 in DNA: TGTGCCAGCAGTTACCGGGACAGTAATTATCAGCCCCAGCATTTT.

This rearrangement joins TRBV15 to TRBJ2-7, with TRBD1 identical over 8 bases. Germline V gives CDR1 LNHNV, CDR2 YYDKDF (reference sequence). This CDR3 is 15 amino acids long. Trimming cost V 3 bases and J 4 bases; bases outside gene matches: 8. CDR3 nucleotide sequence: TGTGCCACCAGCAGGGAATCTCAGGGGGCGTACGAGCAGTACTTC. It translates to CATSRESQGAYEQYF.

Concerning this clone itself: This sample includes further DNA sequences coding for the same CDR3. The rearrangement joins TRBV7-9 to TRBJ1-1; a possible D gene is TRBD1 (6 bases). The CDR3 sequence is 12 residues long. The ends were cut back, 1 base at V and 8 bases at J, with 8 bases in the middle. Germline values: CDR1 SEHNR, CDR2 FQNEAQ (reference sequence). This chain's CDR3 is CASSLVRGEAFF. As DNA, the CDR3 is TGTGCCAGCAGCTTAGTGAGGGGGGAAGCTTTCTTT.

The chain combines TRBV7-9 with TRBJ2-7; 8 bases are shared with TRBD1. Germline V gene lookup returns CDR1 SEHNR and CDR2 FQNEAQ (reference sequence). The V gene end was trimmed by 5 bases and the J gene end by 3 bases; junction bases not matched to a gene: 9. This CDR3 contains 15 residues. CDR3: CASSGRGRGNYEQYF. CDR3 sequence (DNA): TGTGCCAGCAGCGGCAGGGGGCGCGGAAACTACGAGCAGTACTTC.

The J gene is TRBJ2-1, the V gene TRBV5-1; 7 bases fit TRBD2. The CDR3 is 15 amino acids. V was pared by 1 base and J by 7 bases, with 8 bases of the junction left unmatched. Germline values: CDR1 SGHRS, CDR2 YFSETQ. DNA for the CDR3: TGCGCCAGCAGCTTGTGGGAGGGAGAGTGGAATGAGCAGTTCTTC. It encodes CASSLWEGEWNEQFF. Full variable domain (rest looked up from reference TRBV5-1 and TRBJ2-1): KAGVTQTPRYLIKTRGQQVTLSCSPISGHRSVSWYQQTPGQGLQFLFEYFSETQRNKGNFPGRFSGRQFSNSRSEMNVSTLELGDSALYLCASSLWEGEWNEQFFGPGTRLTVL.

Details on this clone: Since a much larger clone is just one base distant, this may be a read error. This sequence joins TRBV25-1 and TRBJ2-7; D not certain. The CDR3 spans 11 residues. The V end was cut by 3 bases, the J end by 2 bases, with 2 bases between. The germline gives CDR1 MGHDK, CDR2 SYGVNS. The CDR3 spells CASSDPYEQYF. In nucleotides, the CDR3 is TGTGCCAGCAGTGACCCCTACGAGCAGTACTTC.

This clone appeared a single time. CDR3: CASSKVEGLAGVYEQYF. The CDR3 DNA reads TGTGCCAGCAGCAAAGTGGAAGGGCTAGCGGGAGTCTACGAGCAGTACTTC. The rearrangement uses TRBV21-1 and TRBJ2-7; the DNA was not compared with TRBD2, the D call given in the table. TRBV21-1 is assigned pseudogene status. The CDR3 spans 17 residues.

This clone appeared once. V usage is TRBV4-2 and J usage is TRBJ2-5; TRBD2 matches at 7 bases. The germline V gene has CDR1 LGHNA and CDR2 YNFKEQ. The CDR3 is 16 amino acids. V shed 7 bases, J shed 1 base, and the junction held 12 bases outside the gene matches. The CDR3 DNA is TGTGCCAGCACTCCCGGACTAGACCGGATCCAAGAGACCCAGTACTTC. Translation gives CASTPGLDRIQETQYF.

The V call is TRBV29-1, the J call TRBJ2-7, with a weak D call TRBD1 (5 bases). The V and J ends lost 4 bases and 1 base respectively, with 11 bases between them. The CDR3 sequence is 13 residues long. Looked up from germline, CDR1 is SQVTM and CDR2 is ANQGSEA. In DNA, the CDR3 is TGCAGCGTTGTCCTATCAGGGTCCTACGAGCAGTACTTC. Translated: CSVVLSGSYEQYF.

Only a few counts were recorded for this clone. This chain uses TRBV10-1 with TRBJ1-1, with unresolved D. V lost 0 bases to trimming and J lost 11 bases, with 13 bases between them. The CDR3 contains 13 residues. The germline V gene has CDR1 WNHNN and CDR2 SYGVQD (reference sequence). CDR3 protein: CASSESRGSRAFF. The CDR3, as DNA: TGCGCCAGCAGTGAGTCGAGAGGGTCCCGGGCTTTCTTT.

This sequence joins TRBV5-4 and TRBJ2-7, with D perhaps matching TRBD1 (6 bases). Trimming pared 3 bases from V and 9 bases from J, leaving 22 bases between. Per the germline V gene, CDR1 is SGHNT and CDR2 is YYREEE (reference sequence). The CDR3 is 15 residues long. CDR3 DNA: TGTGCCAGCAGCTCCTTCGGCGCAGGGGTTCGGGGGCAGTACTTC. It codes for CASSSFGAGVRGQYF.

In DNA, the CDR3 is TGCAGCGTGGGAGGGGTTCGGGATACGCAGTATTTT. Translating it yields CSVGGVRDTQYF. V is TRBV29-1 and J is TRBJ2-3; 7 bases fit TRBD2. This CDR3 is built from 12 residues. CDR1 and CDR2 (germline): SQVTM, ANQGSEA. With 6 bases clipped from V and 6 bases from J, the junction kept 6 bases outside the gene matches.

The chain combines TRBV21-1 with TRBJ2-1; TRBD2 is taken as the D call from the table, unchecked against the DNA. TRBV21-1 is classified as a pseudogene. The CDR3 has 14 amino acids. CDR3 sequence reads: CASSLGTQKEEQFF. CDR3 DNA: TGTGCCAGCAGCCTTGGGACTCAAAAAGAGGAGCAGTTCTTC.

This rearrangement joins TRBV6-6 to TRBJ1-6; D gene uncertain. Per the germline V gene, CDR1 is MNHNY and CDR2 is SVGAGI (reference sequence). Trimming removed 0 bases from V and 6 bases from J, with 6 bases in between. The CDR3 covers 14 residues. CDR3 sequence reads: CASSYSGINSPLHF. CDR3 sequence (DNA): TGTGCCAGCAGTTACTCTGGGATTAATTCACCCCTCCACTTT.

The J gene is TRBJ2-3, the V gene TRBV18; 7 bases align to TRBD2. Germline loops: CDR1 KGHSH, CDR2 LQKENI. The CDR3 is 16 residues long. Unmatched junction bases numbered 9, after V lost 1 base and J lost 5 bases. The CDR3 is CASSPRGGSSGDTQYF. The CDR3 DNA follows: TGTGCCAGCTCACCACGGGGCGGGAGTAGCGGAGATACGCAGTATTTT.

The CDR3 here is CASRGTSADTQYF. The CDR3 coding sequence is TGTGCCAGCAGGGGAACCAGTGCAGATACGCAGTATTTT. The J gene is TRBJ2-3, the V gene TRBV6-5; D unresolved. The V gene lost 6 bases and the J gene lost 4 bases, with 11 bases spanning the gap. This CDR3 is 13 amino acids long. Per the germline V gene, CDR1 is MNHEY and CDR2 is SVGAGI.

The gene calls are TRBV9 and TRBJ1-5; no clear D gene. The CDR3 is 14 residues long. The germline V gene encodes CDR1 SGDLS and CDR2 YYNGEE. V lost 2 bases, J lost 5 bases, and 11 bases lay in between. The CDR3 protein is CASSVSGKDQPQHF. The CDR3 bases are TGTGCCAGCAGCGTTTCGGGAAAAGATCAGCCCCAGCATTTT.

The chain joins TRBV28 to TRBJ2-7; D perhaps matches TRBD2 (5 bases). V shed 9 bases and J shed 2 bases, with 14 bases lying between them. This CDR3 is built from 13 residues. The germline gives CDR1 MDHEN, CDR2 SYDVKM. This CDR3 reads CASFLDGTYEQYF. The CDR3 DNA reads TGTGCCAGTTTCCTCGACGGGACCTACGAGCAGTACTTC.

V is TRBV7-2 and J is TRBJ2-7; 14 bases are shared with TRBD2. Germline V lookup: CDR1 SGHTA, CDR2 FQGNSA. Unmatched junction bases numbered 15, after V lost 1 base and J lost 7 bases. This CDR3 has 19 amino acids. In DNA, the CDR3 is TGTGCCAGCAGCTTAGTAGGGACTAGCGGGAGTGCAGCTCGGGGGGAGCAGTACTTC. It codes for CASSLVGTSGSAARGEQYF.

This chain connects TRBV27 to TRBJ2-7; a weak D match, TRBD1 (5 bases). V dropped 2 bases and J dropped 3 bases, with 17 bases sitting between them. The germline CDR1 and CDR2 sequences are MNHEY and SMNVEV (reference sequence). The CDR3 has 16 amino acids. In DNA, the CDR3 is TGTGCCAGCAGTTTAGAGGTCCCCCAGGGCGTCTACGAGCAGTACTTC. This encodes CASSLEVPQGVYEQYF.

This chain joins TRBV7-6 and TRBJ1-2; D is unclear. CDR1 is SGHVS, CDR2 FNYEAQ, per germline. V was shortened by 5 bases and J by 1 base, with 11 bases between the two germline ends. This CDR3 is 14 amino acids long. CDR3 amino acids: CASSDSHLNYGYTF. CDR3 DNA sequence: TGTGCCAGCAGCGATTCACACCTTAACTATGGCTACACCTTC.

CDR3 loop: CASSYDPRYSNQPQHF. CDR3 in DNA: TGTGCCAGCAGTTACGACCCCCGGTATAGCAATCAGCCCCAGCATTTT. The rearrangement joins TRBV6-6 to TRBJ1-5; D gene ambiguous. The CDR3 consists of 16 residues. The germline gives CDR1 MNHNY, CDR2 SVGAGI (reference sequence). The V end lost 2 bases, the J end lost 0 bases, and 11 bases lay between the germline ends.

The gene calls are TRBV12-5 and TRBJ2-7; 10 positions agree with TRBD1. V was pared by 6 bases and J by 6 bases, with 8 bases of the junction left unmatched. Germline V gene sequence: CDR1 LGHNT, CDR2 FRNRAP. CDR3 size: 14 residues. The CDR3 nucleotides are TGTGCTAGTGGAAATGACAGGGGGCGAAGCGAGCAGTACTTC. Protein sequence: CASGNDRGRSEQYF. Using reference TRBV12-5 and TRBJ2-7 for the parts outside the CDR3, the full variable domain is DARVTQTPRHKVTEMGQEVTMRCQPILGHNTVFWYRQTMMQGLELLAYFRNRAPLDDSGMPKDRFSAEMPDATLATLKIQPSEPRDSAVYFCASGNDRGRSEQYFGPGTRLTVT.

This chain links TRBV27 with TRBJ2-3, with a weak D call TRBD2 (6 bases). Trimming removed 1 base from V and 3 bases from J, with 11 bases in between. The CDR3 consists of 15 residues. The V gene's germline CDR1 is MNHEY and CDR2 SMNVEV (reference sequence). The CDR3 region is CASSLYGRGTDTQYF. The CDR3 DNA reads TGTGCCAGCAGTTTATACGGGAGAGGGACAGATACGCAGTATTTT.

The V gene is TRBV11-2, the J gene TRBJ2-2, with D possibly matching TRBD2 (6 bases). CDR3 length equals 18 residues. The V gene lost 3 bases and the J gene lost 6 bases, with 23 bases spanning the gap. CDR1 and CDR2 (germline): SGHAT, FQNNGV. CDR3 loop: CASSFSPLASRQPGELFF. The CDR3 DNA reads TGTGCCAGCAGCTTTAGCCCGCTAGCGAGCCGACAGCCCGGGGAGCTGTTTTTT.